The clone carrying this T cell receptor beta chain was found a few times. The data derive from a study of identical twins. Germline CDR1 reads DFQATT; CDR2 reads SNEGSKA (reference sequence). CDR3 length equals 13 residues. One entry per CDR3 protein results from TCRdb running MiXCR on the 5' RACE reads. The sample shows about 520,000 distinct CDR3 sequences, 22% of them seen only once. The sample was also linked to a second study, of T cells expressing NK-cell markers.

This chain links TRBV20-1 with TRBJ2-3; 9 bases fit TRBD1. The sample consisted of CD4+ T cells sorted from blood. The TCR originated in a woman between 18 and 30 years old in good health. The CDR3 DNA sequence: TGCACAATCCGGGACAGGGTTCCAGGGGGGCAGTATTTT. Translation: CTIRDRVPGGQYF.